This T cell receptor beta chain stems from a study of PD-L1 blockade in urothelial cancer listed by TCRdb under 2017. Turning to the overall study: Therapy was started in the mid-2010s for all patients, and atezolizumab 1,200 mg was administered intravenously every 3 weeks. Twenty-five of 29 patients were males with bladder-origin urothelial cancer, and about 65% of the roughly 30 reported a prior smoking history. An ECOG performance status of 0 or 1 was recorded for the patients, and 0 to 3 prior chemotherapy regimens had been received by the patients. Blood samples were analyzed 3 weeks after the start of treatment (second dose) and 6 weeks after the start of treatment. Blood samples gave a median of about 150,000 T cells and 88,000 or so unique TCRs, with a median clonality of approximately 0.08. An exploratory multi-omic analysis was conducted of the somatic, immune and clinical correlates of response to PD-L1 blockade with atezolizumab in urothelial cancer. Pretreatment tumor samples, along with matched peripheral blood serially collected before and after atezolizumab treatment, were subjected to TCR sequencing. Progression-free survival longer than 6 months counted as durable clinical benefit, and TCR features were additionally tested against both progression-free and overall survival. In the same patients who had TCR sequencing, pretreatment tumors also underwent whole exome sequencing and RNA sequencing. Under 10 patients reached durable clinical benefit, while about 20 patients did not. Over 28 patients had pretreatment blood TCR-seq, about 25 had at least one posttreatment blood collection, and about 25 had tumor TCR-seq. Study-wide findings and limitations: At 3 weeks after the start of treatment, tumor-associated TCR clones in peripheral blood had expanded more in patients with durable benefit (n of about 22, p = 0.022). Because the sample size was small (n ≈ 30) and many exploratory analyses were performed, the results are intended to be hypothesis-generating. A pretreatment peripheral blood TCR clonality below the median was linked to improved progression-free and overall survival.

A cohort of 25 to 30 patients with locally advanced or metastatic urothelial carcinoma, treated at Memorial Sloan Kettering on a trial protocol, was included. Peripheral blood mononuclear cells were collected pretreatment and during treatment, with between 1 and 8 total time points per patient. The Qiagen DNeasy Blood extraction kit was used to purify genomic DNA from total PBMCs and from tumor samples. Collected pretreatment and during treatment, PBMCs were isolated and stored as previously described. Comment on this clone: The antigen this receptor binds is unknown. The input lacks base qualities; no much larger clone sits a single base away.

Synthetic TCR analog templates were spiked into each PCR so that absolute template abundance could be estimated from read counts. The immunoSEQ assay used bias-controlled V and J gene primers to amplify TCRbeta CDR3 regions from genomic DNA. Rearranged TCRbeta segments were sequenced at approximately 20X coverage. Per the authors' processing: Sequencing errors were corrected by clustering and CDR3s were annotated against IMGT to assign V, D and J genes. Out-of-frame and stop-codon sequences were excluded, and only productive TCRbeta rearrangements were used in downstream analyses. Clonality was calculated as one minus the Shannon entropy normalized by the log of the number of unique productive sequences. Fisher's exact test with Benjamini-Hochberg correction, at a threshold of adjusted p below 0.01, was used to find clones that differed between time points or between blood and tumor. TCRdb provides this immuneACCESS table in a form limited to in-frame rearrangements. Some clones are lacking; in checked studies, under half of them reflect an unresolved V gene, and why the rest are absent is not known. That table supplies the V and J calls and clone size; D and trimming were determined from the DNA. The sample table contains more than 45,000 clones; only one count was recorded for roughly 87% of them. The ten largest clonotypes hold approximately 4% of the sample.

The CDR3 spans 14 residues, from the cysteine through the phenylalanine. This entry keeps only the CDR3 DNA: 42 bases, framed from base 1. The germline V gene (reference sequence) provides CDR1 LNHNV and CDR2 YYDKDF. V sheds 6 bases and J sheds 2 bases, leaving 13 bases between their ends. The TCR sequence derives from a man in his sixties or seventies with urothelial cancer. The material sequenced was PBMCs, taken around atezolizumab (anti-PD-L1) treatment. The chain links TRBV15 with TRBJ2-5; TRBD1 is a weak D gene call, 6 bases matching. The DNA sequence follows: TGTGCCACCAGTGATCGGCAGGGGCAAGAGACCCAGTACTTC. This encodes CATSDRQGQETQYF.